One T cell receptor beta chain is described in this entry. Its target antigen remains unknown. Base quality data are lacking; no much larger clone is found one base away. The CDR3 covers 16 residues, taking in both the cysteine and the phenylalanine. Only CDR3 DNA remains: 48 bases, in frame from the first base. The germline V end is reduced by 2 bases and the J end by 4 bases; junction bases left unmatched: 7. Sequences WNHNN (CDR1) and SYGVQD (CDR2) are obtained from the germline V gene (reference sequence). TCRbeta CDR3 regions were amplified from genomic DNA by means of the immunoSEQ Assay, a bias-controlled multiplex PCR. The source study handled its data this way. The number of nucleated cells in each sample was estimated by amplification of reference gene primers within the assay. To quantify the absolute abundance of each unique TCRbeta CDR3 rearrangement, sequence reads were collapsed and filtered. For each sample, productive Simpson clonality was calculated by taking the square root of Simpson's diversity index across productive rearrangements. The immuneACCESS repertoire file appears here via TCRdb, limited to in-frame rearrangements. These files lack a portion of the clones; in checked studies, under half of the deficit traces to unresolved V genes, and the cause of the others is not known. Clonal size and the V and J genes are those of that table, whereas D and trimming came from the DNA. This sample has 270,000 or so clones in its table, and 75% to 90% of those were observed once. Approximately 5% of the sample is taken by the ten largest.

The data were obtained in a study of blood T cell repertoires in COVID-19 (dated by TCRdb to 2020 to 2021). In terms of the full investigation: Samples from collaborators originated in the United States, Italy and Spain and spanned both the acute and convalescent phases of COVID-19. The prospective study material was composed of cDNA or gDNA derived from T cells, B-cell-depleted T cells, or PBMCs. The dataset comprised deeply sampled blood TCRbeta repertoires from subjects exposed to, actively infected with, or recovered from COVID-19. The repertoires were released in a freely available public database intended as a resource for research on the immune response to SARS-CoV-2. The samples were drawn from the first 160 participants of the ongoing ImmuneRACE study and from under 1,500 subjects provided by 6 global collaborators. A de-identified subject ID, COVID-19 status, age in years and sex were almost always included in the sample metadata. Where HLA class I and class II types were available, the types were taken from metadata supplied by the sample provider, not from assay-based typing.

Broader findings and caveats from the paper: The amount of clinical and demographic metadata varied by source and participant and was provided uncurated.

Samples from volunteer blood donors who had recovered from COVID-19 were contributed by a second Seattle source. Whole blood was collected in K2EDTA tubes by collaborating institutions according to the institutions' own protocols. Collaborator samples were shipped for TCRbeta analysis as frozen whole blood, isolated PBMCs, or DNA extracted from either sample type. Recombination joined TRBV10-1 with TRBJ2-5, and 10 junction bases match TRBD2. Sequencing was carried out using peripheral blood. The TCR originated in a woman between 35 and 50 years old who had recovered from COVID-19. In nucleotides, the sequence is TGCGCCAGCAGTGAGCTAGCGGGAGAGGGGGGAGAGACCCAGTACTTC. The translation is CASSELAGEGGETQYF.